The 17 T cell receptor beta chains in this list originate from one sample, sequenced in a study of T cell responses to AZD1222 COVID-19 vaccine. Sequenced by immunoSEQ multiplex PCR; TCRdb stores in-frame clones only, minus some. Of some 130,000 clones in the sample, 90% were seen once. This material consisted of peripheral blood, taken on day 0 of AZD1222 vaccination. The receptors were sampled from an adult in good health.

This chain joins TRBV27 and TRBJ2-1; D is unresolved. This CDR3 contains 14 residues. In germline, CDR1 is MNHEY, CDR2 SMNVEV (reference sequence). The V end was cut by 3 bases, the J end by 8 bases, with 14 bases between. The CDR3 region is CASSLLNRPDEQFF. In DNA, the CDR3 is TGTGCCAGCAGTTTGTTAAATCGGCCGGATGAGCAGTTCTTC.

CDR3 amino acids: CASSYMRGSEQYF. DNA of the CDR3: TGTGCCAGCAGTTACATGCGGGGATCCGAGCAGTACTTC. This rearrangement joins TRBV6-5 to TRBJ2-7; perhaps TRBD2 as D (6 bases). This CDR3 is built from 13 residues. The V gene lost 2 bases and the J gene lost 6 bases, with 11 bases spanning the gap. Germline V CDR1 and CDR2: MNHEY, SVGAGI.

This chain connects TRBV27 to TRBJ2-3; D not certain. CDR3 size: 12 residues. CDR1 is MNHEY and CDR2 is SMNVEV in the germline V gene (reference sequence). Trimming left V 0 bases short and J 4 bases short, with 2 bases between. The CDR3 protein is CASSLSSDTQYF. Written as DNA, the CDR3 is TGTGCCAGCAGTTTATCTTCAGATACGCAGTATTTT.

V and J are TRBV10-3 and TRBJ1-5; 7 nucleotides line up with TRBD1. The V and J ends lost 4 bases and 4 bases, in that order; junction bases with no gene match: 4. This CDR3 region has 14 residues. The germline V gene encodes CDR1 ENHRY and CDR2 SYGVKD. The CDR3 is CAISVDRLNQPQHF. The CDR3 nucleotides are TGTGCCATCAGTGTGGACAGGCTGAATCAGCCCCAGCATTTT.

The V and J genes are TRBV9 and TRBJ1-1; TRBD1 matches 8 bases. Trimming removed 4 bases from V and 4 bases from J; junction bases left unmatched: 6. Looked up from germline, CDR1 is SGDLS and CDR2 is YYNGEE. The CDR3 totals 14 residues. CDR3 loop: CASSSSGGLTEAFF. The CDR3 region has the DNA TGTGCCAGCAGCTCATCAGGGGGCCTCACTGAAGCTTTCTTT.

The chain uses TRBV5-6 and TRBJ1-6; a possible D gene is TRBD1 (6 bases). Germline CDR1 SGHDT, CDR2 YYEEEE. The CDR3 covers 17 residues. The V gene lost 0 bases and the J gene lost 7 bases, with 17 bases spanning the gap. This CDR3 is CASSLAKGVGWNSPLHF. CDR3 DNA: TGTGCCAGCAGCTTGGCCAAGGGGGTGGGGTGGAATTCACCCCTCCACTTT.

J is TRBJ1-2 and V is TRBV5-4; tentatively, D is TRBD1 (6 bases). V dropped 5 bases and J dropped 3 bases, with 14 bases sitting between them. This CDR3 comprises 14 residues. Germline V lookup: CDR1 SGHNT, CDR2 YYREEE (reference sequence). The CDR3 region is CASRWGGRDYGYTF. CDR3 bases: TGTGCCAGCAGGTGGGGGGGGCGCGACTATGGCTACACCTTC.

This clone was counted between two and nine times. The chain links TRBV5-1 to TRBJ2-7; 7 bases fit TRBD1. V was clipped by 1 base and J by 2 bases; unmatched bases: 15. The CDR3 is 18 amino acids. Germline V gives CDR1 SGHRS, CDR2 YFSETQ. CDR3 loop: CASSLRDRLSLLPYEQYF. The CDR3 coding sequence is TGCGCCAGCAGCTTGCGGGACAGACTTTCTCTGTTACCCTACGAGCAGTACTTC. The variable domain in full, with the rest retrieved from reference TRBV5-1 and TRBJ2-7, is KAGVTQTPRYLIKTRGQQVTLSCSPISGHRSVSWYQQTPGQGLQFLFEYFSETQRNKGNFPGRFSGRQFSNSRSEMNVSTLELGDSALYLCASSLRDRLSLLPYEQYFGPGTRLTVT.

The V call is TRBV6-5, the J call TRBJ1-1, with TRBD1 identical over 11 bases. V was pared by 9 bases and J by 10 bases, with 1 base of the junction left unmatched. Germline values: CDR1 MNHEY, CDR2 SVGAGI. This CDR3 spans 10 amino acids. CDR3 coding DNA: TGTGCCAGTGGGACAGGGGGAGCTTTCTTT. Translated: CASGTGGAFF.

The V call is TRBV5-6, the J call TRBJ1-1; 9 nucleotides line up with TRBD1. Unmatched junction bases numbered 2, after V lost 0 bases and J lost 2 bases. CDR1 and CDR2 from the germline V gene are SGHDT and YYEEEE. The CDR3 length is 15 residues. CDR3 DNA: TGTGCCAGCAGCTTGGAGGACAGGGGAAACACTGAAGCTTTCTTT. Protein: CASSLEDRGNTEAFF.

V usage is TRBV3-1 (or the pseudogene TRBV3-2) and J usage is TRBJ1-6, with 7 bases identical to TRBD1. V shed 4 bases and J 4 bases; nucleotides not matched to a gene: 7. Germline CDR1 reads LGHDT; CDR2 reads YNNKEL (reference sequence). The CDR3 is 16 residues long. CDR3 sequence: CASSLVGGGYNSPLHF. The CDR3, as DNA: TGTGCCAGCAGCCTCGTAGGGGGCGGGTATAATTCACCCCTCCACTTT.

The genes are TRBV28 and TRBJ1-2; D not certain. This CDR3 is built from 13 residues. V lost 3 bases and J lost 5, with 10 bases in between. Germline values: CDR1 MDHEN, CDR2 SYDVKM. CDR3 nucleotide sequence: TGTGCCAGCAGTTTCCGCGGGCAGTATGGCTACACCTTC. Translating it yields CASSFRGQYGYTF.

J is TRBJ2-5 and V is TRBV5-1; D possibly corresponds to TRBD1 (6 bases). This CDR3 region has 14 residues. V lost 2 bases and J lost 1, with 9 bases in between. Germline CDR1 and CDR2: SGHRS and YFSETQ. The CDR3 here is CASSFRQVQETQYF. In DNA, the CDR3 is TGCGCCAGCAGCTTTCGACAGGTCCAAGAGACCCAGTACTTC.

The CDR3 sequence is CASSPQWWQQGTQYF. The CDR3 DNA reads TGTGCCAGCAGCCCCCAGTGGTGGCAACAGGGTACGCAGTATTTT. This chain connects TRBV7-2 to TRBJ2-3, with a tentative D call TRBD1 (6 bases). The CDR3 loop spans 15 amino acids. Germline V lookup: CDR1 SGHTA, CDR2 FQGNSA. V lost 5 bases, J lost 8 bases, and 20 bases lay in between.

This chain links TRBV6-2 or TRBV6-3 with TRBJ2-3, with TRBD2 matching 8 bases. This CDR3 spans 16 amino acids. With 4 bases clipped from V and 7 bases from J, the junction kept 13 bases outside the gene matches. The germline gives CDR1 MNHEY, CDR2 SVGEGT. The CDR3 loop is CASSFRTGGAGNTQYF. The CDR3 DNA sequence: TGTGCCAGCAGTTTTCGAACCGGGGGGGCCGGCAATACGCAGTATTTT.

The chain carries TRBV11-1 and TRBJ1-2; D gene unclear. The CDR3 runs to 12 residues. Germline CDR1 SGHAT, CDR2 FQDESV (reference sequence). V lost 1 base to trimming and J lost 6 bases, with 6 bases between them. The CDR3 DNA reads TGTGCCAGCAGCTTAGGGGAACATGGCTACACCTTC. This encodes CASSLGEHGYTF.

CDR3 nucleotides: TGTGCCAGCAGCATTACCGGTTCCAGGGCCCAAAACACTGAAGCTTTCTTT. Translated: CASSITGSRAQNTEAFF. The chain is built from TRBV7-2 and TRBJ1-1, with D perhaps matching TRBD1 (5 bases). Trimming shortened V by 5 bases and J by 2 bases, and 21 bases separated the two germline ends. Germline values: CDR1 SGHTA, CDR2 FQGNSA. This CDR3 contains 17 residues.